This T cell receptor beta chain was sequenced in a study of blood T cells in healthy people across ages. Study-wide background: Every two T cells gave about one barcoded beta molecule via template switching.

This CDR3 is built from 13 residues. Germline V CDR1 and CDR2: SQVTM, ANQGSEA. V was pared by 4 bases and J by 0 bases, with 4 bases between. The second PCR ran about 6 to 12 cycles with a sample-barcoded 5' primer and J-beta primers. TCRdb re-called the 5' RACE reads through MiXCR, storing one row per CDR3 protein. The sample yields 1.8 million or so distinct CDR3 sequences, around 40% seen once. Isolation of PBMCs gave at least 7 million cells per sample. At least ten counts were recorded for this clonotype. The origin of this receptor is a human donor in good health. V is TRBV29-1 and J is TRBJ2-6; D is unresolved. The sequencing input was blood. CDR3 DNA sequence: TGCAGCGTTGCAGACTCTGGGGCCAACGTCCTGACTTTC. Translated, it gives CSVADSGANVLTF. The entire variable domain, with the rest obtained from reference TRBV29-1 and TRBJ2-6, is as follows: SAVISQKPSRDICQRGTSLTIQCQVDSQVTMMFWYRQQPGQSLTLIATANQGSEATYESGFVIDKFPISRPNLTFSTLTVSNMSPEDSSIYLCSVADSGANVLTFGAGSRLTVL.